The 30 T cell receptor beta chains listed next were all sequenced from one sample in a study of PD-1 blockade in classical Hodgkin lymphoma. Each and every patient relapsed after autologous stem cell transplantation, and patients got differing brentuximab vedotin exposure. Profiling relied on immunoSEQ multiplex PCR, and the TCRdb table lists in-frame clones only, not all of them. Here the sample spans approximately 65,000 clones, about 91% being singletons. The specimen was peripheral blood mononuclear cells (PBMCs), collected at baseline. The origin of the receptors is a human donor with classical Hodgkin lymphoma.

CDR3 protein: CASSESGFSGNTIYF. Here the CDR3 DNA reads TGTGCCAGCAGTGAGAGCGGTTTCTCTGGAAACACCATATATTTT. This chain uses TRBV2 with TRBJ1-3; D is ambiguous. Trimming removed 3 bases from V and 0 bases from J, with 9 bases in between. CDR3 length: 15 amino acids. CDR1 is SNHLY and CDR2 is FYNNEI in the germline V gene.

The chain employs TRBV7-2 and TRBJ1-3; unclear D gene. The V end lost 7 bases, the J end lost 0 bases, and 13 bases lay between the germline ends. Germline-derived CDR1 and CDR2 are SGHTA and FQGNSA. This CDR3 region has 15 residues. This CDR3 reads CASTVFPDSGNTIYF. The CDR3 DNA is TGTGCCAGCACCGTCTTCCCCGACTCTGGAAACACCATATATTTT.

CDR3 sequence: CASSLGRESYEQYF. As DNA, the CDR3 is TGCGCCAGCAGCTTGGGTAGGGAATCGTACGAGCAGTACTTC. The J gene is TRBJ2-7, the V gene TRBV5-1; no firm D call. V was pared by 0 bases and J by 4 bases, with 11 bases between. Germline CDR1 reads SGHRS; CDR2 reads YFSETQ. The CDR3 loop spans 14 amino acids. Full variable domain (outside the CDR3, taken from reference TRBV5-1 and TRBJ2-7): KAGVTQTPRYLIKTRGQQVTLSCSPISGHRSVSWYQQTPGQGLQFLFEYFSETQRNKGNFPGRFSGRQFSNSRSEMNVSTLELGDSALYLCASSLGRESYEQYFGPGTRLTVT.

This clone was recorded at least ten times. The gene calls are TRBV6-1 and TRBJ2-2; D gene uncertain. Germline V CDR1 and CDR2: MNHNS, SASEGT. The CDR3 consists of 10 residues. V dropped 6 bases and J dropped 7 bases, with 3 bases sitting between them. CDR3 amino acids: CASRDGELFF. The CDR3 DNA sequence: TGTGCCAGCAGAGACGGGGAGCTGTTTTTT.

The chain has TRBV27 and TRBJ1-1; D is undetermined. Trimming shortened V by 5 bases and J by 1 base, and 14 bases separated the two germline ends. Germline values: CDR1 MNHEY, CDR2 SMNVEV (reference sequence). The CDR3 consists of 15 residues. CDR3 region: CASSLKGQSNTEAFF. CDR3 DNA sequence: TGTGCCAGCAGTCTAAAGGGTCAGTCGAACACTGAAGCTTTCTTT.

This clone was detected once. CDR3 amino acids: CASSWSFNEKLFF. In DNA form, the CDR3 reads TGTGCCAGCAGCTGGTCCTTTAATGAAAAACTGTTTTTT. V gene TRBV7-2 combines with J gene TRBJ1-4; D call uncertain. Germline V CDR1 and CDR2: SGHTA, FQGNSA. Deletions cut 4 bases from V and 4 bases from J, with 7 bases between. The CDR3 totals 13 residues.

This clone was detected once. The chain combines TRBV28 with TRBJ2-1; TRBD1 agrees at 10 bases. V was pared by 4 bases and J by 4 bases, with 10 bases of the junction left unmatched. Looked up from germline, CDR1 is MDHEN and CDR2 is SYDVKM. There are 17 residues in the CDR3. CDR3 amino acids: CASSSYVDRGEYNEQFF. For the CDR3, the DNA is TGTGCCAGCAGTTCCTACGTGGACAGGGGGGAGTACAATGAGCAGTTCTTC.

This clone was detected only once. J is TRBJ2-7 and V is TRBV2, with D uncertain. This CDR3 has 12 amino acids. Germline V lookup: CDR1 SNHLY, CDR2 FYNNEI. V dropped 4 bases and J dropped 2 bases, with 6 bases sitting between them. The chain's CDR3 is CASSAAPYEQYF. For the CDR3, the DNA is TGTGCCAGCAGTGCCGCACCCTACGAGCAGTACTTC.

The chain carries TRBV4-3 and TRBJ1-2, with 7 positions matching TRBD1. Germline-derived CDR1 and CDR2 are LGHNA and YSLEER. CDR3 length equals 17 residues. V shed 0 bases and J 2 bases; nucleotides not matched to a gene: 9. The DNA of the CDR3 is TGCGCCAGCAGCCAAGAGTCTAGATCGGGACAGAACTATGGCTACACCTTC. This encodes CASSQESRSGQNYGYTF.

This chain joins TRBV7-6 and TRBJ2-7; D ambiguous. The CDR3 loop spans 15 amino acids. Germline assignment: CDR1 SGHVS and CDR2 FNYEAQ. The V and J ends lost 3 bases and 0 bases respectively, with 12 bases between them. The CDR3 DNA is TGTGCCAGCAGCTTTTTTTCTCACGACTCCTACGAGCAGTACTTC. Residues: CASSFFSHDSYEQYF.

The chain recombines TRBV19 with TRBJ2-3; D is perhaps TRBD1 (5 bases). V dropped 6 bases and J dropped 0 bases, with 16 bases sitting between them. CDR1 and CDR2 (germline): LNHDA, SQIVND (reference sequence). The length of the CDR3 is 16 residues. CDR3 nucleotide sequence: TGTGCCAGTAGCCATCTAGGGGCTTCAAGCACAGATACGCAGTATTTT. It translates to CASSHLGASSTDTQYF.

The chain recombines TRBV2 with TRBJ2-3, with D maybe TRBD1 (6 bases). V gave up 8 bases and J gave up 7 bases, with 22 bases separating them. Germline loops: CDR1 SNHLY, CDR2 FYNNEI. The CDR3 is 15 residues long. CDR3 sequence: CASPGTGITDYTQYF. Written as DNA, the CDR3 is TGTGCCAGCCCCGGCACAGGGATTACTGACTATACGCAGTATTTT. Combining the CDR3 with reference TRBV2 and TRBJ2-3 gives the whole variable domain EPEVTQTPSHQVTQMGQEVILRCVPISNHLYFYWYRQILGQKVEFLVSFYNNEISEKSEIFDDQFSVERPDGSNFTLKIRSTKLEDSAMYFCASPGTGITDYTQYFGPGTRLTVL.

This chain uses TRBV19 with TRBJ2-5; 7 bases match TRBD1. The junction had 7 bases not matched to a gene; V was cut back by 6 bases and J by 0 bases. The germline gives CDR1 LNHDA, CDR2 SQIVND (reference sequence). The CDR3 is made up of 15 amino acids. CDR3 region: CASSSLTGNQETQYF. Here the CDR3 DNA reads TGTGCCAGTAGCTCCTTGACAGGGAACCAAGAGACCCAGTACTTC.

This chain connects TRBV5-5 to TRBJ1-5; no clear D. The V gene lost 2 bases and the J gene lost 4 bases, with 13 bases spanning the gap. Germline loops: CDR1 SGHKS, CDR2 YYEKEE (reference sequence). This CDR3 region has 15 residues. DNA for the CDR3: TGTGCCAGCAGCTTAAGTCGGCTGAGGAATCAGCCCCAGCATTTT. This sequence encodes CASSLSRLRNQPQHF. The entire variable domain, with the rest obtained from reference TRBV5-5 and TRBJ1-5, is as follows: DAGVTQSPTHLIKTRGQQVTLRCSPISGHKSVSWYQQVLGQGPQFIFQYYEKEERGRGNFPDRFSARQFPNYSSELNVNALLLGDSALYLCASSLSRLRNQPQHFGDGTRLSIL.

The J gene is TRBJ1-1, the V gene TRBV19; D is unclear. CDR3 length equals 13 residues. CDR1 and CDR2 from the germline V gene are LNHDA and SQIVND (reference sequence). V was clipped by 5 bases and J by 4 bases, with 11 bases between them. This chain's CDR3 is CASSDEVSTEAFF. The CDR3 DNA follows: TGTGCCAGTAGTGACGAGGTATCCACTGAAGCTTTCTTT. Drawing the rest from reference TRBV19 and TRBJ1-1, the complete variable domain is DGGITQSPKYLFRKEGQNVTLSCEQNLNHDAMYWYRQDPGQGLRLIYYSQIVNDFQKGDIAEGYSVSREKKESFPLTVTSAQKNPTAFYLCASSDEVSTEAFFGQGTRLTVV.

V is TRBV19 and J is TRBJ1-6; D possibly corresponds to TRBD1 (5 bases). V was cut by 3 bases and J by 8 bases, with 11 bases left in between. The CDR3 runs 14 residues. Per germline, CDR1 LNHDA and CDR2 SQIVND (reference sequence). CDR3 amino acids: CASSMRDGDSPLHF. CDR3 bases: TGTGCCAGTAGTATGCGGGACGGCGATTCACCCCTCCACTTT.

V gene TRBV27 combines with J gene TRBJ1-5, with 8 bases identical to TRBD1. The CDR3 covers 17 residues. Per germline, CDR1 MNHEY and CDR2 SMNVEV (reference sequence). The ends lost 5 bases at V and 0 bases at J; junction bases unmatched: 9. CDR3 sequence reads: CASSATGAPYSNQPQHF. CDR3 bases: TGTGCCAGCAGTGCGACAGGGGCCCCTTATAGCAATCAGCCCCAGCATTTT.

The V gene is TRBV5-5, the J gene TRBJ1-1; possibly TRBD1 for D (6 bases). Looked up from germline, CDR1 is SGHKS and CDR2 is YYEKEE (reference sequence). The CDR3 contains 14 residues. The V and J ends lost 1 base and 3 bases respectively, with 10 bases between them. In DNA form, the CDR3 reads TGTGCCAGCAGCTTGTGGGCAGGGGACACTGAAGCTTTCTTT. Translating gives CASSLWAGDTEAFF.

The chain links TRBV6-5 to TRBJ1-6, with D perhaps matching TRBD1 (5 bases). Germline CDR1 and CDR2: MNHEY and SVGAGI. Trimming removed 7 bases at V and 3 bases at J, with 7 bases between. The CDR3 has 13 amino acids. CDR3 DNA: TGTGCCAGCAAGGACATCTATAATTCACCCCTCCACTTT. As protein: CASKDIYNSPLHF.

The chain recombines TRBV27 with TRBJ2-1; 7 bases align to TRBD2. Germline loops: CDR1 MNHEY, CDR2 SMNVEV (reference sequence). The CDR3 totals 16 residues. Unmatched junction bases numbered 7, after V lost 5 bases and J lost 0 bases. The CDR3 region is CASSIQTSVSYNEQFF. The CDR3, as DNA: TGTGCCAGCAGTATCCAAACTAGCGTCTCCTACAATGAGCAGTTCTTC.

The V gene is TRBV6-5, the J gene TRBJ1-3; D ambiguous. The CDR3 is made up of 12 amino acids. Deletions cut 7 bases from V and 8 bases from J, with 12 bases between. Germline lookup yields CDR1 MNHEY and CDR2 SVGAGI. The CDR3 DNA sequence: TGTGCCAGCACCATGCGACAAGACACCATATATTTT. Its translation is CASTMRQDTIYF.

The chain combines TRBV7-2 with TRBJ2-3; TRBD2 agrees at 10 bases. V lost 5 bases and J lost 5; bases outside the gene matches: 10. Germline V gives CDR1 SGHTA, CDR2 FQGNSA. CDR3 length: 16 amino acids. CDR3 sequence: CASSPPLAGAGDTQYF. In DNA, the CDR3 is TGTGCCAGCAGCCCGCCGCTAGCGGGGGCGGGAGATACGCAGTATTTT.

This clone has just a few counts. The rearrangement links TRBV4-3 to TRBJ1-4; D is unresolved. Trimming left V 0 bases short and J 2 bases short, with 7 bases between. The CDR3 runs to 15 residues. Germline lookup yields CDR1 LGHNA and CDR2 YSLEER. The CDR3 coding sequence is TGCGCCAGCAGCCAAGAGTCCGGTACTAATGAAAAACTGTTTTTT. It codes for CASSQESGTNEKLFF.

This clone was picked up one time. This rearrangement joins TRBV25-1 to TRBJ2-1; the match to TRBD2 covers 8 bases. The CDR3 has 15 amino acids. Germline trimming cut 3 bases from V and 2 bases from J; bases unmatched to any gene: 3. Germline CDR1 is MGHDK and CDR2 is SYGVNS. The CDR3 sequence is CASSEPGLAYNEQFF. CDR3 DNA: TGTGCCAGCAGTGAGCCGGGACTAGCCTACAATGAGCAGTTCTTC. The entire variable domain, with the rest obtained from reference TRBV25-1 and TRBJ2-1, is as follows: EADIYQTPRYLVIGTGKKITLECSQTMGHDKMYWYQQDPGMELHLIHYSYGVNSTEKGDLSSESTVSRIRTEHFPLTLESARPSHTSQYLCASSEPGLAYNEQFFGPGTRLTVL.

This chain uses TRBV6-6 with TRBJ2-7; maybe TRBD1 (5 bases). Germline lookup yields CDR1 MNHNY and CDR2 SVGAGI (reference sequence). With 7 bases removed from V and 6 bases from J, the gap between germline ends came to 13 bases. The CDR3 extends over 12 amino acids. CDR3 region: CASTLMGLEQYF. CDR3 nucleotides: TGTGCCAGCACTCTTATGGGGCTCGAGCAGTACTTC.

This chain links TRBV7-8 with TRBJ2-7, with a tentative D call TRBD1 (5 bases). Germline CDR1 SGHVS, CDR2 FQNEAQ. The V end lost 0 bases, the J end lost 4 bases, and 7 bases lay between the germline ends. The CDR3 totals 13 residues. CDR3 bases: TGTGCCAGCAGCTTAGCGACAGAGTACGAGCAGTACTTC. Translation: CASSLATEYEQYF.

This sequence joins TRBV4-2 and TRBJ1-1; no firm D call. From germline, CDR1 is LGHNA and CDR2 YNFKEQ. V was clipped by 1 base and J by 6 bases, with 6 bases between them. CDR3 length: 12 residues. CDR3 sequence reads: CASSQVHSEAFF. In DNA, the CDR3 is TGTGCCAGCAGCCAAGTACACTCTGAAGCTTTCTTT.

V usage is TRBV4-2 and J usage is TRBJ2-3; 14 bases agree with TRBD2. This CDR3 is built from 18 residues. Trimming took 1 base from V and 0 from J; bases not matched to a gene: 3. Germline assignment: CDR1 LGHNA and CDR2 YNFKEQ. The DNA of the CDR3 is TGTGCCAGCAGCCAAGGACTAGCGGGGGGGCCTAGCACAGATACGCAGTATTTT. Encoded protein: CASSQGLAGGPSTDTQYF.

This chain uses TRBV10-3 with TRBJ2-5; D is possibly TRBD1 or TRBD2 (5 bases each). Germline values: CDR1 ENHRY, CDR2 SYGVKD. The CDR3 extends over 15 amino acids. Between the trimmed V and J ends, which lost 5 bases and 11 bases, there was a span of 24 bases. The CDR3 DNA follows: TGTGCCATCAGTCCCTCCGGGGACGTAGTACGAATGCAGTACTTC. Protein product: CAISPSGDVVRMQYF.

This chain uses TRBV7-3 with TRBJ2-1, with 15 bases that match TRBD2. The CDR3 runs 19 residues. Looked up from germline, CDR1 is SGHTA and CDR2 is FQGTGA. V was clipped by 4 bases and J by 0 bases; unmatched bases: 7. The CDR3 reads CASSSGLAGGLHSYNEQFF. DNA of the CDR3: TGTGCCAGCAGCTCGGGACTAGCGGGGGGCCTACACTCCTACAATGAGCAGTTCTTC.